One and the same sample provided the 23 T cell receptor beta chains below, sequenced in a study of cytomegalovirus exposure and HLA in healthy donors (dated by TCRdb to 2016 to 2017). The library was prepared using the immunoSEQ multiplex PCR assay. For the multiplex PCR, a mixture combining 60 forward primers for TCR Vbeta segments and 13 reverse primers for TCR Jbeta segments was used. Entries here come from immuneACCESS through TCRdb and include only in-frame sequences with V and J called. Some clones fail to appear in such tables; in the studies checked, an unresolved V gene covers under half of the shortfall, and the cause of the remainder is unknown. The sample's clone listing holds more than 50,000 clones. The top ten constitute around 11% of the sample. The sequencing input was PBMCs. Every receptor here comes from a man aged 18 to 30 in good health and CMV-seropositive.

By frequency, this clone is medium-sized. The CDR3 DNA reads as TGTGCCAGCAGCGTACAGGGTAACACTGAAGCTTTCTTT. Amino acids: CASSVQGNTEAFF. V is TRBV7-3 and J is TRBJ1-1, with a weak D call TRBD1 (6 bases). The CDR3 contains 13 residues. Trimming took 5 bases from V and 2 from J, leaving 9 bases between them. Germline CDR1 and CDR2: SGHTA and FQGTGA.

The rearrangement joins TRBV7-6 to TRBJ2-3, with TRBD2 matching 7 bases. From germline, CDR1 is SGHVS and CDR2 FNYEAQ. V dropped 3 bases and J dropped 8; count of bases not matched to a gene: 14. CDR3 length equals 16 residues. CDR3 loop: CASSFRTSEYSGTQYF. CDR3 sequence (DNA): TGTGCCAGCAGCTTTAGAACTAGCGAGTACTCAGGTACGCAGTATTTT.

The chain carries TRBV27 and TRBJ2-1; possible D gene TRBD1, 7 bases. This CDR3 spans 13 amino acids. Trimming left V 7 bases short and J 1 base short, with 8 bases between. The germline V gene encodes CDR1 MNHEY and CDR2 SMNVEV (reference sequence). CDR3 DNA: TGTGCCAGCACAGGGGGGTCCTACAATGAGCAGTTCTTC. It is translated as CASTGGSYNEQFF.

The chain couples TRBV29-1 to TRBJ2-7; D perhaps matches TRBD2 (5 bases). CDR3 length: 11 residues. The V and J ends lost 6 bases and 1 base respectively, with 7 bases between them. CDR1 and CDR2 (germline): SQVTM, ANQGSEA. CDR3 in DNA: TGCAGCGTCGGACTTTCCTACGAGCAGTACTTC. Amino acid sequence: CSVGLSYEQYF.

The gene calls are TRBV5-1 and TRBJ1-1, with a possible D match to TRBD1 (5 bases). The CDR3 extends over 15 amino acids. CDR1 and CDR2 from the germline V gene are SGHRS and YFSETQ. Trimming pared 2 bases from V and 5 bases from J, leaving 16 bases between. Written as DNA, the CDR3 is TGCGCCAGCAGCTTTTATACGGCGGGGGAAACTGAAGCTTTCTTT. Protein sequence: CASSFYTAGETEAFF.

CDR3 sequence: CASSLDPGASVADTQYF. The CDR3 region has the DNA TGTGCCAGCAGCTTAGACCCTGGAGCCTCGGTCGCAGATACGCAGTATTTT. V gene TRBV7-2 combines with J gene TRBJ2-3; no definite D call. Per germline, CDR1 SGHTA and CDR2 FQGNSA. This CDR3 comprises 17 residues. Trimming took off 1 base at V and 4 bases at J, with 18 bases between the two ends.

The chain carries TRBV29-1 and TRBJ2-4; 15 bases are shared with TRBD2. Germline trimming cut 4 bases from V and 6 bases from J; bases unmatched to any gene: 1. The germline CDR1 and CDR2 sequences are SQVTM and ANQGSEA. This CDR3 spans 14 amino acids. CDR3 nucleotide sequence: TGCAGCGTTGGGACTAGCGGGAGGGGAAACATTCAGTACTTC. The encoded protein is CSVGTSGRGNIQYF.

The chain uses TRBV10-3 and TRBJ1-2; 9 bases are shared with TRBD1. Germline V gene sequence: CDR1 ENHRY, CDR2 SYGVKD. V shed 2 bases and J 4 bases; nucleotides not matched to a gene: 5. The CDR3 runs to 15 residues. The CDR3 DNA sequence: TGTGCCATCAGTGAGACGGGACAGGGCGGCTATGGCTACACCTTC. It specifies CAISETGQGGYGYTF.

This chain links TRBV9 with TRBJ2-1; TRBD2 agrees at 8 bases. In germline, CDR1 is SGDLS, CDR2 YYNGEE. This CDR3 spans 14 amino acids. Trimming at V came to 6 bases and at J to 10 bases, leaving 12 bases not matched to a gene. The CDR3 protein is CASTAPGGPSEQFF. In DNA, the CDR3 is TGTGCCAGCACCGCCCCGGGAGGGCCCTCCGAGCAGTTCTTC.

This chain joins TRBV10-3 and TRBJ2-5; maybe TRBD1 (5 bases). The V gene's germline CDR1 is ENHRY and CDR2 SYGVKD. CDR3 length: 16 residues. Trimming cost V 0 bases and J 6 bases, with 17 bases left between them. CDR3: CAISESTFRGLKTQYF. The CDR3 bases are TGTGCCATCAGTGAGTCTACTTTTAGGGGTTTGAAGACCCAGTACTTC.

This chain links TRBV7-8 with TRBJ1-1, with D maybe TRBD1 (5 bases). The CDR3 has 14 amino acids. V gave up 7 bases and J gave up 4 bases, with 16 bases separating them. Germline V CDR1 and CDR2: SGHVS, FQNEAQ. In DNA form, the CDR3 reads TGTGCCAGCATCAAGAGAGAGGGACTCACTGAAGCTTTCTTT. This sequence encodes CASIKREGLTEAFF.

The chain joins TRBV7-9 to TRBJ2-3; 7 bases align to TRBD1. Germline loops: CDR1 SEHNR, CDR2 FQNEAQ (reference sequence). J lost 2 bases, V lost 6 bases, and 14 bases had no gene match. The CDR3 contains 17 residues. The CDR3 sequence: CASRGGGQLVITDTQYF. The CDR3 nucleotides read TGTGCCAGCAGGGGTGGGGGACAGTTAGTTATCACAGATACGCAGTATTTT.

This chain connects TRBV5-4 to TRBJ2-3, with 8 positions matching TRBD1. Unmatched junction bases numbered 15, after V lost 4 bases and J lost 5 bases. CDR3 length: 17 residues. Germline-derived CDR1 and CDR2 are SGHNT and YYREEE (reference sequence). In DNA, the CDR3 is TGTGCCAGCAGCCAACGGACAGGGAACAGGATGCTAGATACGCAGTATTTT. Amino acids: CASSQRTGNRMLDTQYF.

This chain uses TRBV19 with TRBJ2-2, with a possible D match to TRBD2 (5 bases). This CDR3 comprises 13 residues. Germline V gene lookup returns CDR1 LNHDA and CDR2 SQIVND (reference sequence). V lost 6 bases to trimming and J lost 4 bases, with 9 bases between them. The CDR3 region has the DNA TGTGCCAGTAGGACCGGGGTCACCGGGGAGCTGTTTTTT. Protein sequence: CASRTGVTGELFF. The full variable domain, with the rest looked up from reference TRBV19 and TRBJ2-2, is DGGITQSPKYLFRKEGQNVTLSCEQNLNHDAMYWYRQDPGQGLRLIYYSQIVNDFQKGDIAEGYSVSREKKESFPLTVTSAQKNPTAFYLCASRTGVTGELFFGEGSRLTVL.

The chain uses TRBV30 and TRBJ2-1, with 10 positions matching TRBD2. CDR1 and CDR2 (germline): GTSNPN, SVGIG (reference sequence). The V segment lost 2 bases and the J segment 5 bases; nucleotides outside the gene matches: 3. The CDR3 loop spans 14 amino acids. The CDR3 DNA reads TGTGCCTGGAGTTCACTAGCGGGACACAATGAGCAGTTCTTC. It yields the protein CAWSSLAGHNEQFF. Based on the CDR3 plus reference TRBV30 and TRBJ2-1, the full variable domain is SQTIHQWPATLVQPVGSPLSLECTVEGTSNPNLYWYRQAAGRGLQLLFYSVGIGQISSEVPQNLSASRPQDRQFILSSKKLLLSDSGFYLCAWSSLAGHNEQFFGPGTRLTVL.

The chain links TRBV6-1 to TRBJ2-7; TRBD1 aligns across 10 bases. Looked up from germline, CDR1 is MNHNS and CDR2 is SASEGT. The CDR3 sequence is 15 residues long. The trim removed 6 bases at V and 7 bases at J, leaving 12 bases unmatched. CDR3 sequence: CASRDRGGFYDEQYF. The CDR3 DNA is TGTGCCAGCAGGGACAGGGGGGGATTCTACGATGAGCAGTACTTC.

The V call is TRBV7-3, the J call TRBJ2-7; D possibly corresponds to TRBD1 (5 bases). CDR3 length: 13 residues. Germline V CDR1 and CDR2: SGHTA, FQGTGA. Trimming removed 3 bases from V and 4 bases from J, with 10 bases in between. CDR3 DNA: TGTGCCAGCAGCTTTGGTAGGGGATACGAGCAGTACTTC. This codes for CASSFGRGYEQYF.

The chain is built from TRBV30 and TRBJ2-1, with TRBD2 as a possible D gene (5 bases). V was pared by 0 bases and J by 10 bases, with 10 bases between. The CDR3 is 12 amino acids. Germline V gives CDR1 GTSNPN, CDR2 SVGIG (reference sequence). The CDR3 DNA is TGTGCCTGGAGTGTAACGGGGAACGAGCAGTTCTTC. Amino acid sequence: CAWSVTGNEQFF.

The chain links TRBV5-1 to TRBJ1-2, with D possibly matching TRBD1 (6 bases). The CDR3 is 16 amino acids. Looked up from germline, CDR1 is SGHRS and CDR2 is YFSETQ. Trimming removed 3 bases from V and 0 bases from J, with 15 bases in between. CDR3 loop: CASSSGPSGANYGYTF. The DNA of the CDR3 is TGCGCCAGCAGCTCGGGACCCTCAGGGGCTAACTATGGCTACACCTTC. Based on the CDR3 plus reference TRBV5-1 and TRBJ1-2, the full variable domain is KAGVTQTPRYLIKTRGQQVTLSCSPISGHRSVSWYQQTPGQGLQFLFEYFSETQRNKGNFPGRFSGRQFSNSRSEMNVSTLELGDSALYLCASSSGPSGANYGYTFGSGTRLTVV.

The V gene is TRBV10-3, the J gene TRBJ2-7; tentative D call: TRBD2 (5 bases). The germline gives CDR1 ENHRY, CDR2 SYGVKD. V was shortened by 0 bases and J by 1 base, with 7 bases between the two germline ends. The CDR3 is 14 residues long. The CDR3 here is CAISESGGSYEQYF. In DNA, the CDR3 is TGTGCCATCAGTGAGTCTGGCGGGTCCTACGAGCAGTACTTC.

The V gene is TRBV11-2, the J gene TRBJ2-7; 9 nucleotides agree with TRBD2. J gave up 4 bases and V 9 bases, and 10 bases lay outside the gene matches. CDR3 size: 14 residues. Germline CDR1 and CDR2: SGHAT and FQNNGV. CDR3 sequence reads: CASSGGSGRYEQYF. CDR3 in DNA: TGTGCCAGTTCCGGGGGAAGCGGGAGGTACGAGCAGTACTTC.

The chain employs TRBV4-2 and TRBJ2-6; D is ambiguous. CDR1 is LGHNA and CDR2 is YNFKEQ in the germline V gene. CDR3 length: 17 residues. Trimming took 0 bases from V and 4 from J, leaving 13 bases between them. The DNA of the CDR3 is TGTGCCAGCAGCCAAGACGCAACAATGGCCGGGGCCAACGTCCTGACTTTC. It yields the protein CASSQDATMAGANVLTF.

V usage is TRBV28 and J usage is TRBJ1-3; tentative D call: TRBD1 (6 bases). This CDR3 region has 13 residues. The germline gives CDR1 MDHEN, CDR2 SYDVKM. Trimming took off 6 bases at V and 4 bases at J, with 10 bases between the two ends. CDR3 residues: CASSHRDGNTIYF. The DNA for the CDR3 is TGTGCCAGCAGCCACAGGGACGGAAACACCATATATTTT.